Below, 32 T cell receptor beta chains from the same sample are listed, as sequenced in a study of blood T cell repertoires in COVID-19 (TCRdb year 2020). The library was obtained by the immunoSEQ multiplex PCR assay. This is the immuneACCESS table as TCRdb keeps it, with only in-frame sequences that have V and J called. A part of the clones is gone; compared with another copy, unresolved V genes explain less than half, and the rest is unexplained. Within this sample are under 200,000 clones, with 75% to 90% of them counted one time only. The top ten clones comprise about an eighth of the sample. The source material was PBMCs or T cells enriched from blood (not recorded which). These TCRs come from a woman between 55 and 75 years old who had recovered from COVID-19.

The sample holds one count of this clone. This chain connects TRBV6-5 to TRBJ1-1, with a weak D call TRBD1 (6 bases). The CDR3 has 15 amino acids. Germline V gives CDR1 MNHEY, CDR2 SVGAGI. V dropped 0 bases and J dropped 1 base, with 9 bases sitting between them. The CDR3 DNA follows: TGTGCCAGCAGTTACTCGGCAGGGGCGAACACTGAAGCTTTCTTT. This sequence encodes CASSYSAGANTEAFF.

This clone was counted once. The chain is built from TRBV19 and TRBJ2-5, with 9 positions matching TRBD1. CDR3 length equals 17 residues. With V trimmed by 4 bases and J by 2 bases, 11 bases remained unmatched. Germline V gene data show CDR1 as LNHDA and CDR2 as SQIVND (reference sequence). The DNA of the CDR3 is TGTGCCAGTAGTACAGGACAGGGGATAGGAGGGCAAGAGACCCAGTACTTC. This translates into CASSTGQGIGGQETQYF.

V usage is TRBV7-2 and J usage is TRBJ2-5, with 9 bases matching TRBD2. V lost 0 bases, J lost 5 bases, and 7 bases stayed unmatched. Germline CDR1 reads SGHTA; CDR2 reads FQGNSA. The CDR3 consists of 16 residues. The CDR3, as DNA: TGTGCCAGCAGCTTAGCTGGGACTAGCCGCAGGGAGACCCAGTACTTC. This codes for CASSLAGTSRRETQYF.

The V gene is TRBV2, the J gene TRBJ1-2, with 7 bases lining up with TRBD1. The CDR3 extends over 13 amino acids. Looked up from germline, CDR1 is SNHLY and CDR2 is FYNNEI. The trim removed 4 bases at V and 2 bases at J, leaving 1 base unmatched. The CDR3 nucleotides are TGTGCCAGCAGTGGACAGGGAAACTATGGCTACACCTTC. Its protein is CASSGQGNYGYTF.

The genes are TRBV20-1 and TRBJ2-1; D is perhaps TRBD1 (6 bases). CDR1 is DFQATT, CDR2 SNEGSKA, per germline (reference sequence). V dropped 3 bases and J dropped 5 bases, with 14 bases sitting between them. This CDR3 spans 14 amino acids. CDR3: CSASGAPGDNEQFF. CDR3 DNA: TGCAGTGCTAGTGGGGCCCCAGGGGACAATGAGCAGTTCTTC.

The chain has TRBV5-6 and TRBJ1-4; possible D gene TRBD1, 6 bases. V lost 3 bases and J lost 0, with 15 bases in between. From germline, CDR1 is SGHDT and CDR2 YYEEEE. The CDR3 loop spans 17 amino acids. In nucleotides, the CDR3 is TGTGCCAGCAGCTGGGGGCTGAGACGGACAACTAATGAAAAACTGTTTTTT. This gives the protein CASSWGLRRTTNEKLFF.

CDR3 sequence (DNA): TGTGCCACGGGGTTATTGGGGGCCAACGTCCTGACTTTC. Protein sequence: CATGLLGANVLTF. The rearrangement joins TRBV6-5 to TRBJ2-6; maybe TRBD2 (5 bases). The CDR3 runs to 13 residues. V gave up 10 bases and J gave up 4 bases, with 11 bases separating them. CDR1 and CDR2 from the germline V gene are MNHEY and SVGAGI.

This chain connects TRBV20-1 to TRBJ2-7, with unresolved D. Between the trimmed V and J ends, which lost 5 bases and 2 bases, there was a span of 7 bases. The CDR3 is 11 residues long. Germline V gives CDR1 DFQATT, CDR2 SNEGSKA (reference sequence). Here the CDR3 DNA reads TGCAGTGCTTCAGGTGCCTACGAGCAGTACTTC. This sequence encodes CSASGAYEQYF.

The chain employs TRBV21-1 and TRBJ2-7; the table's D call TRBD1 went unverified against the DNA. TRBV21-1 is deemed a pseudogene. This CDR3 comprises 15 residues. CDR3: CASRPRDRGRYEQYF. The CDR3 DNA reads as TGTGCCAGCAGACCGAGGGACAGGGGGCGGTACGAGCAGTACTTC.

This chain uses TRBV5-1 with TRBJ2-1; 8 bases map to TRBD1. This CDR3 comprises 15 residues. V lost 0 bases, J lost 8 bases, and 7 bases stayed unmatched. The germline V gene has CDR1 SGHRS and CDR2 YFSETQ. CDR3 sequence: CASSLVSGGFDEQFF. The CDR3 DNA reads as TGCGCCAGCAGCTTGGTTTCAGGGGGCTTCGATGAGCAGTTCTTC.

The J gene is TRBJ2-1, the V gene TRBV7-3; no firm D call. V shed 4 bases and J shed 6 bases, with 16 bases lying between them. The CDR3 covers 15 residues. Per germline, CDR1 SGHTA and CDR2 FQGTGA. CDR3 protein: CASSSRPSPGNEQFF. In DNA, the CDR3 is TGTGCCAGCAGCTCAAGACCGTCGCCAGGCAATGAGCAGTTCTTC.

This clone was counted once. This chain connects TRBV20-1 to TRBJ2-1, with 10 positions matching TRBD2. The length of the CDR3 is 17 residues. V was clipped by 3 bases and J by 8 bases; unmatched bases: 16. Germline V gene sequence: CDR1 DFQATT, CDR2 SNEGSKA (reference sequence). DNA of the CDR3: TGCAGTGCTAGTCGGCTAGCGGGAGTAAGGGATTGGGATGAGCAGTTCTTC. Its translation: CSASRLAGVRDWDEQFF.

The V and J genes are TRBV5-4 and TRBJ1-6; 7 bases align to TRBD1. Germline V gene lookup returns CDR1 SGHNT and CDR2 YYREEE (reference sequence). The CDR3 has 16 residues. The V segment lost 2 bases and the J segment 2 bases; nucleotides outside the gene matches: 4. CDR3 protein: CASSFSGGTYNSPLHF. The CDR3 region has the DNA TGTGCCAGCAGCTTCTCAGGGGGAACCTATAATTCACCCCTCCACTTT.

This chain joins TRBV7-6 and TRBJ2-5; TRBD1 might be the D (6 bases). V gave up 3 bases and J gave up 5 bases, with 16 bases separating them. The CDR3 is made up of 15 amino acids. CDR1 is SGHVS and CDR2 is FNYEAQ in the germline V gene. As DNA, the CDR3 is TGTGCCAGCAGCTTCCAACAGGGCGGCGGGGAGACCCAGTACTTC. Encoded protein: CASSFQQGGGETQYF. Full variable domain (outside the CDR3, taken from reference TRBV7-6 and TRBJ2-5): GAGVSQSPRYKVTKRGQDVALRCDPISGHVSLYWYRQALGQGPEFLTYFNYEAQQDKSGLPNDRFSAERPEGSISTLTIQRTEQRDSAMYRCASSFQQGGGETQYFGPGTRLLVL.

The chain uses TRBV9 and TRBJ1-3, with D possibly matching TRBD1 (6 bases). CDR3 size: 16 residues. CDR1 and CDR2 from the germline V gene are SGDLS and YYNGEE. Between the trimmed V and J ends, which lost 0 bases and 2 bases, there was a span of 12 bases. Here the CDR3 DNA reads TGTGCCAGCAGCGTAGAGGCGGGGGCGGCTGGAAACACCATATATTTT. Translating gives CASSVEAGAAGNTIYF.

The rearrangement uses TRBV6-5 and TRBJ1-3; no reliable D call. The V end lost 4 bases, the J end lost 0 bases, and 7 bases lay between the germline ends. CDR3 size: 14 residues. CDR1 MNHEY and CDR2 SVGAGI come from the germline V gene. The CDR3: CASSSAVSGNTIYF. The CDR3 region has the DNA TGTGCCAGCAGTTCTGCGGTCTCTGGAAACACCATATATTTT.

The chain employs TRBV2 and TRBJ1-6; 7 positions agree with TRBD1. Germline V gene data show CDR1 as SNHLY and CDR2 as FYNNEI. This CDR3 has 14 residues. With 6 bases clipped from V and 11 bases from J, the junction kept 10 bases outside the gene matches. CDR3 coding DNA: TGTGCCAGCAGCATGACAGGGACCGGGACACCCCTCCACTTT. Its protein product is CASSMTGTGTPLHF. Full variable domain (rest looked up from reference TRBV2 and TRBJ1-6): EPEVTQTPSHQVTQMGQEVILRCVPISNHLYFYWYRQILGQKVEFLVSFYNNEISEKSEIFDDQFSVERPDGSNFTLKIRSTKLEDSAMYFCASSMTGTGTPLHFGNGTRLTVT.

The chain employs TRBV29-1 and TRBJ2-7; 10 positions match TRBD2. V gave up 5 bases and J gave up 7 bases; unmatched junction bases: 14. In germline, CDR1 is SQVTM, CDR2 ANQGSEA. The CDR3 contains 15 residues. The CDR3 nucleotides read TGCAGCGTTCAAATAACCCTCCGGACTAGCGGAGAGCAGTACTTC. It codes for CSVQITLRTSGEQYF.

This sequence joins TRBV2 and TRBJ2-2, with 10 bases that match TRBD1. Germline loops: CDR1 SNHLY, CDR2 FYNNEI. The CDR3 extends over 14 amino acids. The trim removed 7 bases at V and 7 bases at J, leaving 6 bases unmatched. Here the CDR3 reads CASILDRGDGELFF. The CDR3 coding sequence is TGTGCCAGCATTCTGGACAGGGGGGACGGGGAGCTGTTTTTT.

Only one count was recorded for this clone. This chain uses TRBV24-1 with TRBJ2-5, with 7 positions matching TRBD2. CDR1 is KGHDR and CDR2 is SFDVKD in the germline V gene. CDR3 length: 15 amino acids. V lost 4 bases, J lost 5 bases, and 9 bases stayed unmatched. The chain's CDR3 is CATSEVRGGRETQYF. The DNA for the CDR3 is TGTGCCACCAGTGAAGTAAGGGGAGGGCGGGAGACCCAGTACTTC.

This chain links TRBV9 with TRBJ1-2, with a possible D match to TRBD1 (5 bases). The V gene lost 4 bases and the J gene lost 3 bases, with 13 bases spanning the gap. CDR1 is SGDLS and CDR2 is YYNGEE in the germline V gene. The CDR3 covers 14 residues. The CDR3 DNA reads as TGTGCCAGCAGCCTAGGCAGGGTAGACTATGGCTACACCTTC. Its translation is CASSLGRVDYGYTF.

There are a few counts of this clone. The chain recombines TRBV11-3 with TRBJ2-1; TRBD2 matches 7 bases. CDR1 and CDR2 (germline): SGHNT, YENEEA. The length of the CDR3 is 15 residues. J gave up 8 bases and V 4 bases, and 11 bases lay outside the gene matches. The chain's CDR3 is CASSSRFSGKDEQFF. In DNA, the CDR3 is TGTGCCAGCAGCTCGCGGTTCAGCGGGAAGGATGAGCAGTTCTTC. Combining the CDR3 with reference TRBV11-3 and TRBJ2-1 gives the whole variable domain EAGVVQSPRYKIIEKKQPVAFWCNPISGHNTLYWYLQNLGQGPELLIRYENEEAVDDSQLPKDRFSAERLKGVDSTLKIQPAELGDSAVYLCASSSRFSGKDEQFFGPGTRLTVL.

J is TRBJ2-3 and V is TRBV30; TRBD2 is a possible D gene (6 bases). This CDR3 comprises 18 residues. Germline CDR1 and CDR2: GTSNPN and SVGIG (reference sequence). V dropped 0 bases and J dropped 2 bases, with 21 bases sitting between them. CDR3: CAWSVLVLGDSHTDTQYF. In DNA form, the CDR3 reads TGTGCCTGGAGTGTATTAGTTCTCGGGGACTCCCACACAGATACGCAGTATTTT.

CDR3 DNA: TGCGCCAGCAGCTTCGGACAGGGGGCAGGAAACACCATATATTTT. It specifies CASSFGQGAGNTIYF. This sequence joins TRBV5-1 and TRBJ1-3, with 11 bases aligning to TRBD1. V shed 2 bases, J shed 4 bases, and the junction held 2 bases outside the gene matches. This CDR3 has 15 residues. Germline CDR1 is SGHRS and CDR2 is YFSETQ.

The rearrangement uses TRBV5-1 and TRBJ1-3, with 9 bases fitting TRBD1. The CDR3 has 19 amino acids. Trimming cost V 4 bases and J 0 bases; bases outside gene matches: 14. Germline V gene lookup returns CDR1 SGHRS and CDR2 YFSETQ. CDR3 in amino acids: CASSRYKQGALVSGNTIYF. DNA of the CDR3: TGCGCCAGCAGCCGTTATAAACAGGGGGCCCTCGTCTCTGGAAACACCATATATTTT.

The V call is TRBV6-4, the J call TRBJ1-5; 8 bases map to TRBD1. This CDR3 is built from 16 residues. The V and J ends lost 5 bases and 5 bases, in that order; junction bases with no gene match: 11. Per germline, CDR1 MRHNA and CDR2 SNTAGT. The CDR3 nucleotides read TGTGCCAGCAGTCATCAAGGACAGGGTGATCATCAGCCCCAGCATTTT. It specifies CASSHQGQGDHQPQHF.

The rearrangement uses TRBV3-1 (or the pseudogene TRBV3-2) and TRBJ2-3; no definite D call. Trimming removed 3 bases from V and 1 base from J, with 14 bases in between. There are 16 residues in the CDR3. Germline-derived CDR1 and CDR2 are LGHDT and YNNKEL (reference sequence). CDR3 in DNA: TGTGCCAGCAGCCACCCCTCCCGCACAGGCACAGATACGCAGTATTTT. It codes for CASSHPSRTGTDTQYF.

The genes are TRBV25-1 and TRBJ2-7; 9 nucleotides align to TRBD1. Trimming removed 7 bases from V and 3 bases from J; junction bases left unmatched: 7. This CDR3 is built from 14 residues. Germline V gene lookup returns CDR1 MGHDK and CDR2 SYGVNS. The CDR3 nucleotides read TGTGCCAGCACCGATACAGGGGGCGGCTACGAGCAGTACTTC. It encodes CASTDTGGGYEQYF.

The chain employs TRBV19 and TRBJ1-2; D perhaps matches TRBD1 (6 bases). Germline V gene sequence: CDR1 LNHDA, CDR2 SQIVND (reference sequence). The CDR3 length is 14 residues. V was trimmed by 2 bases and J by 2 bases, leaving 9 bases between them. CDR3 sequence (DNA): TGTGCCAGTAGTATAACAGGGCCAAACTATGGCTACACCTTC. Translated: CASSITGPNYGYTF.

The chain links TRBV7-4 to TRBJ1-1, with D perhaps matching TRBD1 (6 bases). With 4 bases removed from V and 7 bases from J, the gap between germline ends came to 25 bases. Germline V gene data show CDR1 as SGHVT and CDR2 as SQSDAQ. This CDR3 has 17 amino acids. CDR3 nucleotide sequence: TGTGCCAGCAGCTCCCCGAAAACACAAAAACCCAGGGGTGAAGCTTTCTTT. Amino acids: CASSSPKTQKPRGEAFF.

The chain couples TRBV13 to TRBJ2-5; 7 bases align to TRBD1. The CDR3 spans 15 residues. J gave up 5 bases and V 5 bases, and 11 bases lay outside the gene matches. Germline loops: CDR1 PRHDT, CDR2 FYEKMQ (reference sequence). CDR3 in DNA: TGTGCCAGCAGCACCCGACAGGGTTTAGGGGAGACCCAGTACTTC. Protein product: CASSTRQGLGETQYF.

The rearrangement links TRBV3-1 (or the pseudogene TRBV3-2) to TRBJ2-2; D gene ambiguous. This CDR3 has 11 amino acids. CDR1 and CDR2 from the germline V gene are LGHDT and YNNKEL (reference sequence). The CDR3 bases are TGTGGGGCCGGGAACACCGGGGAGCTGTTTTTT. Translation gives CGAGNTGELFF.